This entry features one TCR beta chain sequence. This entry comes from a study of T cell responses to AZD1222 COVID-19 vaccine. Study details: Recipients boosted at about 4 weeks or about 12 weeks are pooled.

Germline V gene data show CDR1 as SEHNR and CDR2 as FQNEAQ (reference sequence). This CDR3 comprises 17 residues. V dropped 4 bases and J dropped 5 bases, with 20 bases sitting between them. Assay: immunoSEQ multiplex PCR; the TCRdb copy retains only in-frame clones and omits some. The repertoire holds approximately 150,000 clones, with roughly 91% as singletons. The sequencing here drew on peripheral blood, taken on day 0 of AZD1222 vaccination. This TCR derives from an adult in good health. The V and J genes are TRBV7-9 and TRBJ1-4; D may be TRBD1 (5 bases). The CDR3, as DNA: TGTGCCAGCAGCTATACTGGACACGGGTTGGACAATGAAAAACTGTTTTTT. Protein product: CASSYTGHGLDNEKLFF.